This TCR beta chain appears in the sequencing data of a study of somatic mutations in cytotoxic T cells in rheumatoid arthritis. TCRdb's table, derived via immunoSEQ multiplex PCR, lists solely in-frame clones and lacks some. The sample consists of some 9,600 clones, just over 90% of them appearing once. Germline V lookup: CDR1 MNHEY, CDR2 SMNVEV (reference sequence). With 4 bases removed from V and 6 bases from J, the gap between germline ends came to 16 bases. The CDR3 covers 14 residues. Isolation of the CD4+ and CD8+ populations was accomplished via positive magnetic bead selection, with purity assessed by flow cytometry.

The source is a woman in her late teens or twenties with rheumatoid arthritis. The sequencing input was CD8+ T cells sorted from blood. V usage is TRBV27 and J usage is TRBJ2-7; possible D gene TRBD1, 5 bases. The CDR3 nucleotides are TGTGCCAGCAGTTCTCCCGACACAGGTCGCGAGCAGTACTTC. This sequence encodes CASSSPDTGREQYF.